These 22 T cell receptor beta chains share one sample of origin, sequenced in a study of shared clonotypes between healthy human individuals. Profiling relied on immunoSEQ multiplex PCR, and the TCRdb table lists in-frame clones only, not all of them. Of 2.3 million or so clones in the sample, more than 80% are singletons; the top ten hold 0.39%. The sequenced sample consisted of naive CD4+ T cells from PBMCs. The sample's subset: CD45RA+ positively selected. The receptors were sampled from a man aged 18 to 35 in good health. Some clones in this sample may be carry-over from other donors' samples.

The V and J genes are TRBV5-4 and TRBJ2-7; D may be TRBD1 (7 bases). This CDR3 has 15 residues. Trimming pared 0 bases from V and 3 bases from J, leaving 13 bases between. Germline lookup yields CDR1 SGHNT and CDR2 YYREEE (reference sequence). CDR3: CASSLGGGGVYEQYF. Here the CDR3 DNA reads TGTGCCAGCAGCTTGGGAGGAGGGGGCGTCTACGAGCAGTACTTC.

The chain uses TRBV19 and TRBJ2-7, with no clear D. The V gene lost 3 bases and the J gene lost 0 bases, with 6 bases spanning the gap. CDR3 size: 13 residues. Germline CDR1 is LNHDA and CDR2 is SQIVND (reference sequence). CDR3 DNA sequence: TGTGCCAGTAGTATGGTCAACTCCTACGAGCAGTACTTC. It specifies CASSMVNSYEQYF.

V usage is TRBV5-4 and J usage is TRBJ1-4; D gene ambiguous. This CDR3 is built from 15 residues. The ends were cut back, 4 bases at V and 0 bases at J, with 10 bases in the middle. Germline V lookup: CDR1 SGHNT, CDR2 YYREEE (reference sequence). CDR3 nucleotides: TGTGCCAGCAGCCCGTCAGGTTCAACTAATGAAAAACTGTTTTTT. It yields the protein CASSPSGSTNEKLFF.

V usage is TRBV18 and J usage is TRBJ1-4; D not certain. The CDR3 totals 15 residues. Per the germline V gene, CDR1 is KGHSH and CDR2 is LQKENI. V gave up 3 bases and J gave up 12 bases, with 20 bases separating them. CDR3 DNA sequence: TGTGCCAGCTCACCCAGGCTGGTCAGCGAGAAGGAACTGTTTTTT. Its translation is CASSPRLVSEKELFF.

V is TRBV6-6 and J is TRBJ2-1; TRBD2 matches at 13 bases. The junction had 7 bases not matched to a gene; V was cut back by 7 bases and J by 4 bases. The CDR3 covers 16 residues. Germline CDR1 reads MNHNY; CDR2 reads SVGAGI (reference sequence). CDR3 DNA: TGTGCCAGCACCCAGAGGACTAGCGGGGGATACAATGAGCAGTTCTTC. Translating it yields CASTQRTSGGYNEQFF.

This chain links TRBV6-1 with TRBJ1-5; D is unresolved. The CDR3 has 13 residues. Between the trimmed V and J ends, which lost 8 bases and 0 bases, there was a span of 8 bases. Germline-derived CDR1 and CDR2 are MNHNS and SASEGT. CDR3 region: CASRLDSNQPQHF. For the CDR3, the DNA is TGTGCCAGCCGTCTGGATAGCAATCAGCCCCAGCATTTT.

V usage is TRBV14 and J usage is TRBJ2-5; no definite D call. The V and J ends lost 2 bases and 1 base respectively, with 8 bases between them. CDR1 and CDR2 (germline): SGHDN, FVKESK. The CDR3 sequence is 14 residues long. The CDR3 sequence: CASSQRQTQETQYF. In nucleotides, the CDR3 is TGTGCCAGCAGCCAACGGCAGACCCAAGAGACCCAGTACTTC. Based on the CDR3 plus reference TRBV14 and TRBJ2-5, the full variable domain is EAGVTQFPSHSVIEKGQTVTLRCDPISGHDNLYWYRRVMGKEIKFLLHFVKESKQDESGMPNNRFLAERTGGTYSTLKVQPAELEDSGVYFCASSQRQTQETQYFGPGTRLLVL.

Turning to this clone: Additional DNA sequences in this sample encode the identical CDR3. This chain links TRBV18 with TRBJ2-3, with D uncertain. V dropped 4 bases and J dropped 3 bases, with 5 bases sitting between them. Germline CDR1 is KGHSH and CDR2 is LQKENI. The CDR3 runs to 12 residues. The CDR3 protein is CASSRDTDTQYF. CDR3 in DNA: TGTGCCAGCTCACGGGATACAGATACGCAGTATTTT.

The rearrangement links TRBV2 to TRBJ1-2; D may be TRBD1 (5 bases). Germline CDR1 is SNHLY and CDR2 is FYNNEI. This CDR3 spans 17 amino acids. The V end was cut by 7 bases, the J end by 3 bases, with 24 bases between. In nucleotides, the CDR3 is TGTGCCAGCATAAGTTTGTTGGCCGGCGGGACGGACTATGGCTACACCTTC. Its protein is CASISLLAGGTDYGYTF.

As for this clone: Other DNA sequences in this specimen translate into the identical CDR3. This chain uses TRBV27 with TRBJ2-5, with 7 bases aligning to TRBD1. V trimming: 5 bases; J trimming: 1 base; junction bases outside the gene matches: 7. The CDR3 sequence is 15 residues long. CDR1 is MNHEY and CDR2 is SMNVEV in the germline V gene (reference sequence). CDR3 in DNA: TGTGCCAGCAGTAGGGACAGAGCATCCCAAGAGACCCAGTACTTC. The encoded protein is CASSRDRASQETQYF.

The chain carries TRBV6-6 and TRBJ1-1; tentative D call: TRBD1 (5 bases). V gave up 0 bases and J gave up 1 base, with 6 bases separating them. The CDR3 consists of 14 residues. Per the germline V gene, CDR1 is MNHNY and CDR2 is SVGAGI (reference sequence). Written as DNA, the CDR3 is TGTGCCAGCAGTTACTCGGACACGAACACTGAAGCTTTCTTT. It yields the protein CASSYSDTNTEAFF.

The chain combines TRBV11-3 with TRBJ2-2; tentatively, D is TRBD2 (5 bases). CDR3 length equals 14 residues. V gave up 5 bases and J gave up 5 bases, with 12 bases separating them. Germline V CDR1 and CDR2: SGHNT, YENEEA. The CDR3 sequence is CASSAGIGTGELFF. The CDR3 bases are TGTGCCAGCAGCGCCGGGATCGGGACCGGGGAGCTGTTTTTT.

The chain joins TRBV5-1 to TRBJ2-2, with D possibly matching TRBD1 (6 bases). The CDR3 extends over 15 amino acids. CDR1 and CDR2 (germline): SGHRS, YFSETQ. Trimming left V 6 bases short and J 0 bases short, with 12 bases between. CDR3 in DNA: TGCGCCAGCACCTGGGGGACAACGAACACCGGGGAGCTGTTTTTT. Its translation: CASTWGTTNTGELFF.

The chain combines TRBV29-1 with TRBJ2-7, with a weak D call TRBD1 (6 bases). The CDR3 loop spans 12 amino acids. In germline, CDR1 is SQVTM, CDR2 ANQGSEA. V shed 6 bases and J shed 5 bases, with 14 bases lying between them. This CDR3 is CSVAEGVNEQYF. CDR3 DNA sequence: TGCAGCGTCGCCGAGGGGGTCAACGAGCAGTACTTC.

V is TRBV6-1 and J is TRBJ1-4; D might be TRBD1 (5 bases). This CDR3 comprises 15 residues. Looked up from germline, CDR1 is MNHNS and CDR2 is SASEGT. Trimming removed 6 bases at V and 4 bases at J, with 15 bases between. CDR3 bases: TGTGCCAGCAGGCCCACGGGGACTTTTAATGAAAAACTGTTTTTT. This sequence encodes CASRPTGTFNEKLFF.

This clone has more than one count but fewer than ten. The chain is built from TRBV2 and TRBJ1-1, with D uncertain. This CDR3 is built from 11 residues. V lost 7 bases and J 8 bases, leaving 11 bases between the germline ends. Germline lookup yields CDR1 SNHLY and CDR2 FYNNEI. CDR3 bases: TGTGCCAGCACCCTCACGGGGGAAGCTTTCTTT. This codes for CASTLTGEAFF.

CDR3 bases: TGTGCCAGTAGGGAACGGTCAAGGGCGGCAGATACGCAGTATTTT. Translating it yields CASRERSRAADTQYF. The V gene is TRBV19, the J gene TRBJ2-3; D not resolved. CDR3 size: 15 residues. Trimming removed 6 bases at V and 4 bases at J, with 17 bases between. Germline values: CDR1 LNHDA, CDR2 SQIVND (reference sequence).

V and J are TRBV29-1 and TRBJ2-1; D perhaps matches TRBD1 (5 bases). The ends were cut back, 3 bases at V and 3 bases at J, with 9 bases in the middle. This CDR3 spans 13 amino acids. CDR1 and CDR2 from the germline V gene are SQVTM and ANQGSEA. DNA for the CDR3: TGCAGCGTTGACAGGGTATACTACAATGAGCAGTTCTTC. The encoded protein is CSVDRVYYNEQFF.

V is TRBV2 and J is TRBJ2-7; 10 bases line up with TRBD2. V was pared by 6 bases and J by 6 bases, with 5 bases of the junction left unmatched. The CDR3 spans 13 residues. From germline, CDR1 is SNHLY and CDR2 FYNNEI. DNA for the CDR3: TGTGCCAGCAGGCTAGCGGGGGAGGGCGAGCAGTACTTC. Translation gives CASRLAGEGEQYF.

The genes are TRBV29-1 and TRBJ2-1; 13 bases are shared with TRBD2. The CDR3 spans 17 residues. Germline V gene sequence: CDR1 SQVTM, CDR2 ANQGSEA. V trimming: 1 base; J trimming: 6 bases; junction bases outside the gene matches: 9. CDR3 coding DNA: TGCAGCGTTGAAGTCCTCCTACTAGCGGGAGGGCGCAATGAGCAGTTCTTC. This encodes CSVEVLLLAGGRNEQFF.

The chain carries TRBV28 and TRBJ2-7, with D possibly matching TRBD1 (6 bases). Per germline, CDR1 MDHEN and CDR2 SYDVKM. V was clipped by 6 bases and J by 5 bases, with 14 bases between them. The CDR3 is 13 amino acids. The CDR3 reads CASSGTGFDEQYF. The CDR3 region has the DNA TGTGCCAGCAGCGGCACAGGGTTCGACGAGCAGTACTTC.

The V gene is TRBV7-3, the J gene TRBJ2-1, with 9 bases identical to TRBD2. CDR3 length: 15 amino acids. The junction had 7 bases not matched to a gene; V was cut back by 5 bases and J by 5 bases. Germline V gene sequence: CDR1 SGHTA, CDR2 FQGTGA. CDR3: CASSPSGRSDNEQFF. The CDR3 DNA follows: TGTGCCAGCAGCCCAAGCGGGAGGTCGGACAATGAGCAGTTCTTC. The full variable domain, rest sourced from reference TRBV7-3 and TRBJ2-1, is GAGVSQTPSNKVTEKGKYVELRCDPISGHTALYWYRQSLGQGPEFLIYFQGTGAADDSGLPNDRFFAVRPEGSVSTLKIQRTERGDSAVYLCASSPSGRSDNEQFFGPGTRLTVL.